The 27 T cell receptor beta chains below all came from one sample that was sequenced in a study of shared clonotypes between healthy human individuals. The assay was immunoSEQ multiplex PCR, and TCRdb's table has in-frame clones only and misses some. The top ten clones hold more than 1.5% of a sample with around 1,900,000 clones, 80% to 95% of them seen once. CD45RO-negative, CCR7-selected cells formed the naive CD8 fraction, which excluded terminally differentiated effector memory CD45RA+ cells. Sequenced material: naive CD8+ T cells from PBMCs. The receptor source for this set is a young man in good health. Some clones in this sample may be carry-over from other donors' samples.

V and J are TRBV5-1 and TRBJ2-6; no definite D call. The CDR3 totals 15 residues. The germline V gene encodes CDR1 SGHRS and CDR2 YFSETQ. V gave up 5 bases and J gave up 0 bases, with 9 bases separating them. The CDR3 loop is CASRLEPSGANVLTF. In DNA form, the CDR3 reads TGCGCCAGCAGGCTGGAGCCCTCTGGGGCCAACGTCCTGACTTTC.

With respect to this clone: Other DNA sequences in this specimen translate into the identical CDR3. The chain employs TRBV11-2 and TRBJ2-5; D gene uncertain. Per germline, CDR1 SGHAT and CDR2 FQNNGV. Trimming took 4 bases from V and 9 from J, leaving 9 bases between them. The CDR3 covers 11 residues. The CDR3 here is CASSSPSAQYF. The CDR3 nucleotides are TGTGCCAGCAGCTCACCCTCGGCCCAGTACTTC.

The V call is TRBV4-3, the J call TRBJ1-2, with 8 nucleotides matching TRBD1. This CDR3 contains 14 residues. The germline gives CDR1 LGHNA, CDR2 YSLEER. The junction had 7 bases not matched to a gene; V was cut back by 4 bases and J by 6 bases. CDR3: CASSRKDREDGYTF. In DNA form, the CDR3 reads TGCGCCAGCAGCCGAAAGGACAGGGAGGATGGCTACACCTTC.

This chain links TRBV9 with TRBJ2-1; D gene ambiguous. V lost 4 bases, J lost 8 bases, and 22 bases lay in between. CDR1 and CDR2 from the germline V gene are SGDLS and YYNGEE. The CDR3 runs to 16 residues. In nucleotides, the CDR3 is TGTGCCAGCAGCACCGACCCGACCCGGCCGGCGCATGAGCAGTTCTTC. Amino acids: CASSTDPTRPAHEQFF.

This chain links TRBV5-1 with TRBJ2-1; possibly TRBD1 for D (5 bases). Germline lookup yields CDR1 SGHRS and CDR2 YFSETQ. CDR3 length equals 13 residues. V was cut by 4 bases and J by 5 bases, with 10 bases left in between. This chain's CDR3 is CASSPRVDNEQFF. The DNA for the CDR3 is TGCGCCAGCAGCCCCAGGGTAGACAATGAGCAGTTCTTC.

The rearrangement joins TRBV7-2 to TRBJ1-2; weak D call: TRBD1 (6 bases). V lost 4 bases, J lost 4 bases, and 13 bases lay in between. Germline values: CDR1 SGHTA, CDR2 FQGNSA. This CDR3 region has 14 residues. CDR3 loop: CASSSSGDGYGYTF. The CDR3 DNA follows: TGTGCCAGCAGCTCTTCAGGGGACGGCTATGGCTACACCTTC.

The CDR3 nucleotides read TGTGCCAGCAGCCCCCCACCGGATACGCAGTATTTT. It is translated as CASSPPPDTQYF. The chain combines TRBV9 with TRBJ2-3; no clear D. Germline-derived CDR1 and CDR2 are SGDLS and YYNGEE. This CDR3 is built from 12 residues. V lost 4 bases and J 6 bases, leaving 9 bases between the germline ends.

The CDR3 coding sequence is TGTGCCAGCAGCCCGGACTGGAGCTCCTACGAGCAGTACTTC. The encoded protein is CASSPDWSSYEQYF. The chain is built from TRBV27 and TRBJ2-7, with D possibly TRBD2 on 5 matching bases. CDR1 and CDR2 from the germline V gene are MNHEY and SMNVEV (reference sequence). The CDR3 spans 14 residues. Between the trimmed V and J ends, which lost 6 bases and 0 bases, there was a span of 12 bases.

The CDR3 region has the DNA TGCGCCAGCAGCCTCCTAGCGGGTATTGACAATGAGCAGTTCTTC. It specifies CASSLLAGIDNEQFF. J is TRBJ2-1 and V is TRBV4-1; 8 nucleotides align to TRBD2. Germline CDR1 MGHRA, CDR2 YSYEKL. The trim removed 4 bases at V and 5 bases at J, leaving 7 bases unmatched. There are 15 residues in the CDR3.

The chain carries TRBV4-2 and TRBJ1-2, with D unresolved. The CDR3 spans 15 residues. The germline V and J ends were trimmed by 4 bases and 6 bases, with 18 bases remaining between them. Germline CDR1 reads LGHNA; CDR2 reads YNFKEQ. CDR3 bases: TGTGCCAGCAGCCCCCCCCAATCCTCCCTCCATGGCTACACCTTC. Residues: CASSPPQSSLHGYTF.

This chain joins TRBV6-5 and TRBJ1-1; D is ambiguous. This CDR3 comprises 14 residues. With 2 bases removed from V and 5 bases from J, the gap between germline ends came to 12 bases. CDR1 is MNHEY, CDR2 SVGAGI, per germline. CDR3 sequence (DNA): TGTGCCAGCAGTTACATCTCTGCGGGGACTGAAGCTTTCTTT. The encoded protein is CASSYISAGTEAFF.

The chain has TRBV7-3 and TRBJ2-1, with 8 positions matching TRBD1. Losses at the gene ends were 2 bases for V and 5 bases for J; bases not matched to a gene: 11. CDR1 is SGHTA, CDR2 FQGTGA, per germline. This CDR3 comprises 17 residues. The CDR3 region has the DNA TGTGCCAGCAGCTTATATGGCCGGACAGGGAGAGACAATGAGCAGTTCTTC. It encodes CASSLYGRTGRDNEQFF.

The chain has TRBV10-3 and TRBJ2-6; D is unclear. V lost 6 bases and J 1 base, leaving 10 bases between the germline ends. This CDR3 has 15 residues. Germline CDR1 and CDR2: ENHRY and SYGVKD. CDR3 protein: CAIRQVGSGANVLTF. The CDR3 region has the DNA TGTGCCATCAGGCAGGTCGGATCTGGGGCCAACGTCCTGACTTTC.

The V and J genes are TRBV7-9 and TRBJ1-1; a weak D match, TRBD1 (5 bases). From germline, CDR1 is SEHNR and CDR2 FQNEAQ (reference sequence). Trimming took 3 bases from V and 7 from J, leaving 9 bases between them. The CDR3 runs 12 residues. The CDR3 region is CASSFGTDEAFF. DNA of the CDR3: TGTGCCAGCAGCTTCGGGACGGATGAAGCTTTCTTT.

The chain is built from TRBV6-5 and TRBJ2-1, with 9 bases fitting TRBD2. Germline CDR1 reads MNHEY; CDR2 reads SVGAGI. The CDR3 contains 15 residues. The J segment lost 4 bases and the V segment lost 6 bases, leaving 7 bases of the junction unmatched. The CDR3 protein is CASSWREGVYNEQFF. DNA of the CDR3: TGTGCCAGCAGCTGGCGGGAGGGGGTATACAATGAGCAGTTCTTC.

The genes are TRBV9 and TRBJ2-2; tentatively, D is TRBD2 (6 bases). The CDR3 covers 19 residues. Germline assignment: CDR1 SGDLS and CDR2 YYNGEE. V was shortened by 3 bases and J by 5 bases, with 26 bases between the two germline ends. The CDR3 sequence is CASSALPIPGLGGTGELFF. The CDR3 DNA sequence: TGTGCCAGCAGCGCCCTCCCTATACCGGGCCTCGGGGGTACCGGGGAGCTGTTTTTT. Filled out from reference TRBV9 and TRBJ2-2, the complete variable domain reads DSGVTQTPKHLITATGQRVTLRCSPRSGDLSVYWYQQSLDQGLQFLIQYYNGEERAKGNILERFSAQQFPDLHSELNLSSLELGDSALYFCASSALPIPGLGGTGELFFGEGSRLTVL.

The CDR3 spells CASSSRGDEQYF. As DNA, the CDR3 is TGCGCCAGCAGCTCCCGGGGGGACGAGCAGTACTTC. The genes are TRBV5-1 and TRBJ2-7, with 7 bases aligning to TRBD2. Germline V lookup: CDR1 SGHRS, CDR2 YFSETQ. V shed 3 bases, J shed 5 bases, and the junction held 2 bases outside the gene matches. This CDR3 has 12 amino acids. Looking up the rest from reference TRBV5-1 and TRBJ2-7 gives the full variable domain: KAGVTQTPRYLIKTRGQQVTLSCSPISGHRSVSWYQQTPGQGLQFLFEYFSETQRNKGNFPGRFSGRQFSNSRSEMNVSTLELGDSALYLCASSSRGDEQYFGPGTRLTVT.

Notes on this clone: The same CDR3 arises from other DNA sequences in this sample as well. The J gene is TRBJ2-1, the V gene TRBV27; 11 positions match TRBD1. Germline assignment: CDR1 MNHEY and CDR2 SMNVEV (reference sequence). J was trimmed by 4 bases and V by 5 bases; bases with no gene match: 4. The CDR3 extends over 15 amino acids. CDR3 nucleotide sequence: TGTGCCAGCAGTCTTGGGACAGGGGGTTACAATGAGCAGTTCTTC. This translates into CASSLGTGGYNEQFF.

The CDR3 reads CASSLAFIQGLMGNEQFF. The CDR3 DNA is TGCGCCAGCAGCTTGGCCTTCATTCAGGGGCTAATGGGGAATGAGCAGTTCTTC. The rearrangement uses TRBV5-1 and TRBJ2-1; the D gene is possibly TRBD1 (6 bases). Germline loops: CDR1 SGHRS, CDR2 YFSETQ. V was trimmed by 0 bases and J by 7 bases, leaving 23 bases between them. CDR3 length: 18 amino acids. Combining the CDR3 with reference TRBV5-1 and TRBJ2-1 gives the whole variable domain KAGVTQTPRYLIKTRGQQVTLSCSPISGHRSVSWYQQTPGQGLQFLFEYFSETQRNKGNFPGRFSGRQFSNSRSEMNVSTLELGDSALYLCASSLAFIQGLMGNEQFFGPGTRLTVL.

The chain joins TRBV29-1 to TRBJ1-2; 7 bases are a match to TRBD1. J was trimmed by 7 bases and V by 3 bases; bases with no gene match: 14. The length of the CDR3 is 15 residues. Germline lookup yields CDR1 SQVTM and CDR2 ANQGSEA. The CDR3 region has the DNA TGCAGCGTTGACAGGGGGGCTATAGAAGATGGTGGCTACACCTTC. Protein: CSVDRGAIEDGGYTF.

The CDR3, as DNA: TGTGCCAGCAGTTTGGACAGACTAAACACCGGGGAGCTGTTTTTT. This sequence encodes CASSLDRLNTGELFF. This chain uses TRBV28 with TRBJ2-2, with D possibly being TRBD1 (6 bases). Trimming left V 3 bases short and J 2 bases short, with 10 bases between. The CDR3 is 15 residues long. Per the germline V gene, CDR1 is MDHEN and CDR2 is SYDVKM.

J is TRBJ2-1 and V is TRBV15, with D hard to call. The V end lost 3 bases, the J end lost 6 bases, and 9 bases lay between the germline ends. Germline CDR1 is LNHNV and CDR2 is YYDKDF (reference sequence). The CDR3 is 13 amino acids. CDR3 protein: CATSSSLRNEQFF. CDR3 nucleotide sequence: TGTGCCACCAGCAGTAGCCTTCGCAATGAGCAGTTCTTC.

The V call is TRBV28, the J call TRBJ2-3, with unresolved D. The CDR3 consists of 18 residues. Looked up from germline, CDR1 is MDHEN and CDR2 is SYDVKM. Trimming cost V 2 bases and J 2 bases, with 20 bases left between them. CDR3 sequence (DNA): TGTGCCAGCAGTTTAGCGCCGACACTCCGATACGCCACAGATACGCAGTATTTT. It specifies CASSLAPTLRYATDTQYF.

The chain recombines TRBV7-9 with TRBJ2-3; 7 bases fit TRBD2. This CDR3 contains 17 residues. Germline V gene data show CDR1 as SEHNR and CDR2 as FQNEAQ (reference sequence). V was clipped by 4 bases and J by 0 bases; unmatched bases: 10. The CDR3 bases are TGTGCCAGCAGCTGGCAGAGAGCGGGAAGAAGCACAGATACGCAGTATTTT. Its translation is CASSWQRAGRSTDTQYF.

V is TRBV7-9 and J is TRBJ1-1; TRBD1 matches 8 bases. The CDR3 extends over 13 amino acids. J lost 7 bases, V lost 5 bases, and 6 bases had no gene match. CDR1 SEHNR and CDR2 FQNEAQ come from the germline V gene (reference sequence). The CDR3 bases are TGTGCCAGCAGCCCACCGGGACAGGATGAAGCTTTCTTT. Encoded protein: CASSPPGQDEAFF.

CDR3 region: CAWSPPFRGPTEAFF. The DNA of the CDR3 is TGTGCCTGGAGTCCGCCCTTCAGGGGGCCCACTGAAGCTTTCTTT. V gene TRBV30 combines with J gene TRBJ1-1; the match to TRBD1 covers 8 bases. Germline CDR1 and CDR2: GTSNPN and SVGIG (reference sequence). This CDR3 contains 15 residues. J was trimmed by 4 bases and V by 2 bases; bases with no gene match: 9.

The CDR3 DNA follows: TGTGCCAGCAGTCCGGGTCCCGGGTGGCCCGGGGAGCTGTTTTTT. It translates to CASSPGPGWPGELFF. The chain recombines TRBV27 with TRBJ2-2, with unresolved D. This CDR3 spans 15 amino acids. CDR1 is MNHEY, CDR2 SMNVEV, per germline (reference sequence). Trimming pared 5 bases from V and 6 bases from J, leaving 16 bases between.